This T cell receptor (beta chain) was documented in a study of Graves' ophthalmopathy and Graves' hyperthyroidism. This clonotype occurred a few times. The V gene's germline CDR1 is KGHDR and CDR2 SFDVKD. V was clipped by 5 bases and J by 4 bases; unmatched bases: 5. There are 14 residues in the CDR3. RNA transcripts were the source from which TCR beta CDR3 regions were amplified. RT-PCR with HTBI primers came first, then second-round multiplex PCR. TCRdb itself ran the multiplex PCR reads through MiXCR, one entry per CDR3 protein. Here the sample spans around 590,000 distinct CDR3 sequences, roughly 40% being singletons.

This sequence originates from an adult man with Graves' hyperthyroidism. The sample was peripheral blood or thyroid tissue (not recorded which). This chain connects TRBV24-1 to TRBJ2-3; 7 nucleotides match TRBD1. CDR3 sequence (DNA): TGTGCCACCAGTGGGGCAGGGGGAGCAGATACGCAGTATTTT. Its translation is CATSGAGGADTQYF.